This T cell receptor beta chain was retrieved from a study of shared clonotypes between healthy human individuals. Regarding the study as a whole: A generally larger estimated richness was seen in naive subsets than in memory subsets. At large depth, rarefaction still showed sorted-subset sequencing to be incomplete. Sequencing depth was expected to affect clonotype sharing among donors.

V lost 5 bases and J lost 1, with 6 bases in between. The germline V gene encodes CDR1 SGHNT and CDR2 YYREEE (reference sequence). CDR3 length: 13 amino acids. As concerns this clone: The antigen is unknown.

Profiling relied on immunoSEQ multiplex PCR, and the TCRdb table lists in-frame clones only, not all of them. The table lists some 2,000,000 clones, 90% to 97% of them singletons. The receptor was derived from a man aged 18-30 years in good health. Specimen: naive CD4+ T cells sorted from blood. Subset noted: CD45RA+ positively selected. This chain links TRBV5-4 with TRBJ2-2; unclear D gene. The CDR3 bases are TGTGCCAGCAGTGGTGTGAACACCGGGGAGCTGTTTTTT. This sequence encodes CASSGVNTGELFF.